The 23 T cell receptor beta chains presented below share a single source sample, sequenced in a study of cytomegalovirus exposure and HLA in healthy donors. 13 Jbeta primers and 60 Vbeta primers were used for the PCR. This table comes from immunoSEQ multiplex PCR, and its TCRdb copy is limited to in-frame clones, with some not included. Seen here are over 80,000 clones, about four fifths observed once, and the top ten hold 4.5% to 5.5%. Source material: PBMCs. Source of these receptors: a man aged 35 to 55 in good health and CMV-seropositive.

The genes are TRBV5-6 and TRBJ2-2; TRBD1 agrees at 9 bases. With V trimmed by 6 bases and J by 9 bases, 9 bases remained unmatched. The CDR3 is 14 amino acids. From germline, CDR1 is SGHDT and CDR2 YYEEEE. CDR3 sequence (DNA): TGTGCCAGCACCTCCCGGGACAGGGTGAGGGAGCTGTTTTTT. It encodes CASTSRDRVRELFF.

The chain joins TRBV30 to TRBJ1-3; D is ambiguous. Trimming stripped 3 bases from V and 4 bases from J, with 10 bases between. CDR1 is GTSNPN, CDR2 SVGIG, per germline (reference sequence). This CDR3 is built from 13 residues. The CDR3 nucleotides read TGTGCCTGGAGGTTCCCGGGGGGAAACACCATATATTTT. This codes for CAWRFPGGNTIYF.

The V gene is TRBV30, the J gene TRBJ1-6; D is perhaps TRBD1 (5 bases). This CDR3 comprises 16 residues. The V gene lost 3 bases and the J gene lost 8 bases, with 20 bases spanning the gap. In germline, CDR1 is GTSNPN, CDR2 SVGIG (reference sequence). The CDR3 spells CAWRPGGGRGDSPLHF. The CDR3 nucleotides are TGTGCCTGGAGACCCGGGGGGGGTCGGGGGGATTCACCCCTCCACTTT.

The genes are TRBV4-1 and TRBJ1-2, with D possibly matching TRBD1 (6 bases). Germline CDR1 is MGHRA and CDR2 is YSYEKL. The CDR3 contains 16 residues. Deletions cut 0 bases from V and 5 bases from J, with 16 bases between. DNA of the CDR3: TGCGCCAGCAGCCAAGATGCCCCAGGGGCACGGTATGGCTACACCTTC. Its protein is CASSQDAPGARYGYTF.

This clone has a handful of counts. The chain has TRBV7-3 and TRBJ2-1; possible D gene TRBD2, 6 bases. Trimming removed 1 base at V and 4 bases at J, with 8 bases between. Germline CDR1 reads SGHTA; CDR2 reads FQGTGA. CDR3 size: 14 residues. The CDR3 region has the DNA TGTGCCAGCAGCTTAATGGGAGGTTACAATGAGCAGTTCTTC. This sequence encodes CASSLMGGYNEQFF.

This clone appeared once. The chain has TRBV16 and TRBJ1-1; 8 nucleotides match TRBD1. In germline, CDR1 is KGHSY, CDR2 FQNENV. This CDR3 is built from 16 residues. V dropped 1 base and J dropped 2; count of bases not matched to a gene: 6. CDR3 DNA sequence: TGTGCCAGCAGCCAATTTGGCGGACAGGGTAACACTGAAGCTTTCTTT. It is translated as CASSQFGGQGNTEAFF.

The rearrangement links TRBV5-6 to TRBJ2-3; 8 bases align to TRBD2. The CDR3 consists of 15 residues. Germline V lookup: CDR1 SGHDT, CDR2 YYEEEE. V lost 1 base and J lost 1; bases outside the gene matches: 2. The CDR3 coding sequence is TGTGCCAGCAGCTTGTGGGGACTAGGCACAGATACGCAGTATTTT. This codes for CASSLWGLGTDTQYF.

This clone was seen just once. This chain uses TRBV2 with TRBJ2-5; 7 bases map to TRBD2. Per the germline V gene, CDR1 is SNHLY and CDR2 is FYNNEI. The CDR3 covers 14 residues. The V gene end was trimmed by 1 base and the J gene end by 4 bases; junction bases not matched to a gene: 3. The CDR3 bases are TGTGCCAGCAGTGAAGGTCAGCGGGGAGAGACCCAGTACTTC. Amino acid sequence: CASSEGQRGETQYF.

CDR3 nucleotides: TGTGCCAGCAGTGCAGGGGGCACAATACCTGAAGCTTTCTTT. Encoded protein: CASSAGGTIPEAFF. V usage is TRBV6-5 and J usage is TRBJ1-1; 8 bases are a match to TRBD1. Germline V lookup: CDR1 MNHEY, CDR2 SVGAGI. The CDR3 consists of 14 residues. V shed 5 bases and J 6 bases; nucleotides not matched to a gene: 8.

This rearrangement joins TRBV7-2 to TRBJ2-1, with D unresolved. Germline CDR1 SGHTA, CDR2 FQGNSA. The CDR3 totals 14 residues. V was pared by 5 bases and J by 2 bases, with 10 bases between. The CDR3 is CASSVGRTYNEQFF. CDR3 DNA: TGTGCCAGCAGCGTGGGCCGTACCTACAATGAGCAGTTCTTC.

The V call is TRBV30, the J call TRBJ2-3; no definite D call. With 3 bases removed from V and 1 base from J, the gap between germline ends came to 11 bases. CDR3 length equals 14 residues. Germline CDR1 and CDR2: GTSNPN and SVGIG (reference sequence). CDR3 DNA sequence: TGTGCCTGGAGCCGCCACATCCGCACAGATACGCAGTATTTT. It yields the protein CAWSRHIRTDTQYF. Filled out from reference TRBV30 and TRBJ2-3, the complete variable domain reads SQTIHQWPATLVQPVGSPLSLECTVEGTSNPNLYWYRQAAGRGLQLLFYSVGIGQISSEVPQNLSASRPQDRQFILSSKKLLLSDSGFYLCAWSRHIRTDTQYFGPGTRLTVL.

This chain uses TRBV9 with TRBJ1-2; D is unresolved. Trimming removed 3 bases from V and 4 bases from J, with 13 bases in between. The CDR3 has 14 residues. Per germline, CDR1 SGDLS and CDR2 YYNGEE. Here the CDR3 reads CASSAGGPPYGYTF. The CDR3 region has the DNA TGTGCCAGCAGCGCAGGAGGACCCCCCTATGGCTACACCTTC.

The CDR3 DNA reads TGTGCCAGCAGCTCTAATCCCCATGGCGGGGGGGCCTCGGAGACCCAGTACTTC. It codes for CASSSNPHGGGASETQYF. The chain joins TRBV7-3 to TRBJ2-5; 9 bases agree with TRBD2. V shed 4 bases and J 5 bases; nucleotides not matched to a gene: 17. CDR1 and CDR2 from the germline V gene are SGHTA and FQGTGA. There are 18 residues in the CDR3.

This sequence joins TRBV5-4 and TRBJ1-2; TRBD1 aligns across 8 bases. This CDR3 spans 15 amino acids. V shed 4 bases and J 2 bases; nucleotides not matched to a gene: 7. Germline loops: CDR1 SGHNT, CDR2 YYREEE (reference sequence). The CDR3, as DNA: TGTGCCAGCAGCGACCCGGACAGGGAGAACTATGGCTACACCTTC. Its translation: CASSDPDRENYGYTF.

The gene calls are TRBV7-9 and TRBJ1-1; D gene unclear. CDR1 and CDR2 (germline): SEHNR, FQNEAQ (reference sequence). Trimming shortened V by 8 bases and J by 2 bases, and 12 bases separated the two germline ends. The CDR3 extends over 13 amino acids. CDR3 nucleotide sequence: TGTGCCAGCGGCAGCGGGTTAAACACTGAAGCTTTCTTT. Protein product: CASGSGLNTEAFF.

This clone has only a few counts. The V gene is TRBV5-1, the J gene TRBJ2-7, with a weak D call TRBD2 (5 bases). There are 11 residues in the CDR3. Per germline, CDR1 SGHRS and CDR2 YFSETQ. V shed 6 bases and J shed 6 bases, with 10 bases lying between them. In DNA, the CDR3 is TGCGCCAGCAACGAGGGTCTCGAGCAGTACTTC. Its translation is CASNEGLEQYF. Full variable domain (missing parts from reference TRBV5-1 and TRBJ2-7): KAGVTQTPRYLIKTRGQQVTLSCSPISGHRSVSWYQQTPGQGLQFLFEYFSETQRNKGNFPGRFSGRQFSNSRSEMNVSTLELGDSALYLCASNEGLEQYFGPGTRLTVT.

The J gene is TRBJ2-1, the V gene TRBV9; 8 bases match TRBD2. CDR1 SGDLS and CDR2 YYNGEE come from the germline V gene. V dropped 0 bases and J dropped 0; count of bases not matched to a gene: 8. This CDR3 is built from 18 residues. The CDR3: CASSVEASGWSSYNEQFF. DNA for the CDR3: TGTGCCAGCAGCGTAGAGGCTAGCGGGTGGAGCTCCTACAATGAGCAGTTCTTC.

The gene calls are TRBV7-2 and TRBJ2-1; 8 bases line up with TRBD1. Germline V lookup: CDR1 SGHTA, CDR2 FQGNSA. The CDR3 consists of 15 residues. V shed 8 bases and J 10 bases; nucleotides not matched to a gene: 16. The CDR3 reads CASGVGTGRYEEQFF. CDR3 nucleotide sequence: TGTGCCAGCGGGGTGGGGACAGGACGTTACGAAGAGCAGTTCTTC. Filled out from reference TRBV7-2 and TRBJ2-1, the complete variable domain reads GAGVSQSPSNKVTEKGKDVELRCDPISGHTALYWYRQSLGQGLEFLIYFQGNSAPDKSGLPSDRFSAERTGGSVSTLTIQRTQQEDSAVYLCASGVGTGRYEEQFFGPGTRLTVL.

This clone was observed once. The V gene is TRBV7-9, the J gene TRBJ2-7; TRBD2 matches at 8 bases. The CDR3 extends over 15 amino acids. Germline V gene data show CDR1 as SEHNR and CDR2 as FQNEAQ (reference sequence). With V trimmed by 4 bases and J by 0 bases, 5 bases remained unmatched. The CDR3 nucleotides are TGTGCCAGCAGCTCTATTAGCGGGACCTCCTACGAGCAGTACTTC. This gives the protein CASSSISGTSYEQYF.

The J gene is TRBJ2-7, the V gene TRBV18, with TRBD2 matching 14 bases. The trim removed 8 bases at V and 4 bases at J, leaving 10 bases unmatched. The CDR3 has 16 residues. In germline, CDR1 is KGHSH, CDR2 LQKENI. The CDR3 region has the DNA TGTGCCAGCGCATCGGGACTAGCGGGAGACAGGTACGAGCAGTACTTC. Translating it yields CASASGLAGDRYEQYF.

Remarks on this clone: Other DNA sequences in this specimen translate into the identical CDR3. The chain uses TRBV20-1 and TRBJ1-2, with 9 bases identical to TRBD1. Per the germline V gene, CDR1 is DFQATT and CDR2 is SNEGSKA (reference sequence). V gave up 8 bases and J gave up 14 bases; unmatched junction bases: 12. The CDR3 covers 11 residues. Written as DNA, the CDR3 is TGCAGTCATAAGACCTTACAGGGGGCGACCTTC. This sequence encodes CSHKTLQGATF.

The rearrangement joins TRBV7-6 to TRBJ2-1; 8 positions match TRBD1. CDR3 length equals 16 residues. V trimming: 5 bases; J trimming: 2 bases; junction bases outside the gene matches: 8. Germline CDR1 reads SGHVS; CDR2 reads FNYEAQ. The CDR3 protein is CASSPQGARAYNEQFF. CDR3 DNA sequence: TGTGCCAGCAGCCCCCAGGGGGCGCGTGCCTACAATGAGCAGTTCTTC.

The CDR3 DNA follows: TGTGCCAGCAGCATAATGTCCGGGGGAAACACCATATATTTT. Translated, it gives CASSIMSGGNTIYF. The rearrangement uses TRBV7-2 and TRBJ1-3; D remains unclear. With 5 bases removed from V and 4 bases from J, the gap between germline ends came to 12 bases. This CDR3 contains 14 residues. Germline CDR1 reads SGHTA; CDR2 reads FQGNSA.